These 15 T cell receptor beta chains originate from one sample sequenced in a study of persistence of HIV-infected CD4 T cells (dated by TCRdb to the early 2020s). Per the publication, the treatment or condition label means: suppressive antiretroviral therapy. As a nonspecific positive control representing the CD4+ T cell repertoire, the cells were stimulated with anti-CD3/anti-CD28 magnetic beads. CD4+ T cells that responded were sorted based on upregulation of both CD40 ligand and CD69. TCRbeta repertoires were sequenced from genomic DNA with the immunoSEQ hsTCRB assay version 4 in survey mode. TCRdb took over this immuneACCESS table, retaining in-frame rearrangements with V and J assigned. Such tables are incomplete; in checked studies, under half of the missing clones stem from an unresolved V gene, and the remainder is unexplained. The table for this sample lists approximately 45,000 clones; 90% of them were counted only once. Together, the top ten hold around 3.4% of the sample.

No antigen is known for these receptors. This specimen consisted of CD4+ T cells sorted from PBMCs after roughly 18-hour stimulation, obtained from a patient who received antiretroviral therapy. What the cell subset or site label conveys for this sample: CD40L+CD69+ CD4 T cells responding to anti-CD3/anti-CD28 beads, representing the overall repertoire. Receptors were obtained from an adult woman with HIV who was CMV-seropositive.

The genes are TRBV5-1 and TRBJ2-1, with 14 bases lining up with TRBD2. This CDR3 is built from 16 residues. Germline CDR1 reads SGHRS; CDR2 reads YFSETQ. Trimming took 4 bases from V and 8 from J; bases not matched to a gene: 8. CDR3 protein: CASSTPGLAGVYEQFF. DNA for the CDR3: TGCGCCAGCAGCACACCGGGACTAGCGGGAGTATATGAGCAGTTCTTC.

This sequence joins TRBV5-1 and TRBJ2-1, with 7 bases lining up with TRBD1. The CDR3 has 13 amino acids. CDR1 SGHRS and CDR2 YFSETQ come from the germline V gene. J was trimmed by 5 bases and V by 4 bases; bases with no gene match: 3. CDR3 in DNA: TGCGCCAGCAGCGCTGGGACAGACAATGAGCAGTTCTTC. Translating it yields CASSAGTDNEQFF.

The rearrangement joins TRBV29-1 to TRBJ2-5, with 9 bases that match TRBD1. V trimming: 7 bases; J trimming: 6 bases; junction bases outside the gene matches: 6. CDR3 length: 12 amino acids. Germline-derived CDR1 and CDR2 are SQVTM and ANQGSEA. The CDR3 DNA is TGCAGCGCCCGGACAGGGGATCAGACCCAGTACTTC. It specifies CSARTGDQTQYF.

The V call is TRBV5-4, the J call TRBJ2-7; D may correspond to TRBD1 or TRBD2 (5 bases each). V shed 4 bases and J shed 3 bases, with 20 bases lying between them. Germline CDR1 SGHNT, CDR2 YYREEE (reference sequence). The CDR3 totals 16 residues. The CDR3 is CASSQASGLAGYEQYF. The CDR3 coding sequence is TGTGCCAGCAGCCAGGCCTCAGGGTTGGCGGGCTACGAGCAGTACTTC. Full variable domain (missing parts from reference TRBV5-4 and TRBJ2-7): ETGVTQSPTHLIKTRGQQVTLRCSSQSGHNTVSWYQQALGQGPQFIFQYYREEENGRGNFPPRFSGLQFPNYSSELNVNALELDDSALYLCASSQASGLAGYEQYFGPGTRLTVT.

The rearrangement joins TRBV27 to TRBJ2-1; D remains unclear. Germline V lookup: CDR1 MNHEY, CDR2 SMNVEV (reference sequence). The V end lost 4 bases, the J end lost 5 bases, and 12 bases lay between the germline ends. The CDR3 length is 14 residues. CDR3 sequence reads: CASSSEDVNNEQFF. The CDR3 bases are TGTGCCAGCAGTTCCGAGGACGTAAACAATGAGCAGTTCTTC.

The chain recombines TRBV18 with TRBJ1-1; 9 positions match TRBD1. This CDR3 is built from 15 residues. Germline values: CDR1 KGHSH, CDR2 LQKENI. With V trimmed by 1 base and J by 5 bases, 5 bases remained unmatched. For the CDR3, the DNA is TGTGCCAGCTCACCACAGAACAGGGGGCTGACTGAAGCTTTCTTT. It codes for CASSPQNRGLTEAFF.

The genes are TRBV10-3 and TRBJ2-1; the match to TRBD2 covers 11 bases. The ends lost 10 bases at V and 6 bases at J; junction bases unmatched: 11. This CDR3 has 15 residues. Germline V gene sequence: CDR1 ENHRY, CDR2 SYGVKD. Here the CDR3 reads CATRLGLADTNEQFF. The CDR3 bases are TGTGCCACAAGGCTGGGACTAGCGGATACCAATGAGCAGTTCTTC.

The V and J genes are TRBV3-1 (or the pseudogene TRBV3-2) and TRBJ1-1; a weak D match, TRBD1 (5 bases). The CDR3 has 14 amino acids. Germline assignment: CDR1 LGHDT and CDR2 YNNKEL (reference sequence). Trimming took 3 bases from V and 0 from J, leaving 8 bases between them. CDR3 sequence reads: CASSQGPMNTEAFF. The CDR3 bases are TGTGCCAGCAGCCAGGGACCGATGAACACTGAAGCTTTCTTT.

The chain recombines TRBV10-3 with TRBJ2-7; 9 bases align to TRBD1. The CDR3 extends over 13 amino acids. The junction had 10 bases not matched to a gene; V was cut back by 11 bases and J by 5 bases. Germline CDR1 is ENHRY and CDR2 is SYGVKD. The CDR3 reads CAVLRDRVDEQYF. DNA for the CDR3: TGTGCCGTCCTCCGGGACAGGGTAGACGAGCAGTACTTC.

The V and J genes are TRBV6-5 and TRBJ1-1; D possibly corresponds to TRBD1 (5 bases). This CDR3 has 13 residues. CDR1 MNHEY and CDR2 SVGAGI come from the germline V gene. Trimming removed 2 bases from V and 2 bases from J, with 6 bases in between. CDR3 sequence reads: CASSYQGNTEAFF. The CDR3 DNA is TGTGCCAGCAGTTACCAGGGAAACACTGAAGCTTTCTTT.

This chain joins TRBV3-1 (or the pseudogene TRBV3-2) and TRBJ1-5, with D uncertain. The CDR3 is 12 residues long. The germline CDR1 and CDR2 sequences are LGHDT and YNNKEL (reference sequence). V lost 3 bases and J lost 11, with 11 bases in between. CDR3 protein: CASSHGSWSQHF. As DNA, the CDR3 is TGTGCCAGCAGCCACGGCAGTTGGTCCCAGCATTTT.

CDR3 nucleotide sequence: TGTGCCAGCAGTTGGTACCAGGGACTGAACTATGGCTACACCTTC. This translates into CASSWYQGLNYGYTF. The chain couples TRBV27 to TRBJ1-2, with a tentative D call TRBD1 (5 bases). The CDR3 has 15 residues. Germline V gives CDR1 MNHEY, CDR2 SMNVEV (reference sequence). V lost 4 bases to trimming and J lost 2 bases, with 14 bases between them.

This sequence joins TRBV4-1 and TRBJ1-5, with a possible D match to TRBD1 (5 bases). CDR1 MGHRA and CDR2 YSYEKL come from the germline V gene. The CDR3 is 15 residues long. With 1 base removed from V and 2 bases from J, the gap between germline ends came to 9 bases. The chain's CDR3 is CASSQGGAGNQPQHF. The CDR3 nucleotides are TGCGCCAGCAGCCAAGGAGGGGCTGGCAATCAGCCCCAGCATTTT.

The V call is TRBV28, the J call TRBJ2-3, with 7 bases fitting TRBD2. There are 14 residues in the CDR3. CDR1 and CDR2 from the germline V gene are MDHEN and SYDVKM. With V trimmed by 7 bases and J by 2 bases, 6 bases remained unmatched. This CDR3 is CASTPGLLTDTQYF. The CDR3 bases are TGTGCCAGCACTCCGGGACTACTCACAGATACGCAGTATTTT.

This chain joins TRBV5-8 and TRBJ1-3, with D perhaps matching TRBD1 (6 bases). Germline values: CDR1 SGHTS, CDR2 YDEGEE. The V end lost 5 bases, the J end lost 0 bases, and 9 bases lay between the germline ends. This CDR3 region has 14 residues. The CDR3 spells CASSDRSSGNTIYF. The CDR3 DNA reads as TGTGCCAGCAGTGACAGGAGCTCTGGAAACACCATATATTTT.